This TCR beta chain was obtained from a study of blood T cell repertoires in COVID-19 (dated by TCRdb to 2018 to 2021). A note on the overall study: The collaborator samples originated in the United States, Italy and Spain and spanned the acute and convalescent phases of COVID-19. The samples were drawn from two sources: the first 160 participants of the ongoing ImmuneRACE study, and 1,200 or so subjects contributed by 6 global collaborators. A freely available public database, intended as a resource for researchers studying the immune response to SARS-CoV-2, is where the repertoires were released. Where available, HLA class I and class II types were taken from metadata supplied by the sample provider and were not determined by assay-based typing. Nearly every sample came with metadata listing a de-identified subject ID, COVID-19 status, age in years and sex. The dataset comprised deeply sampled blood TCRbeta repertoires from subjects exposed to, actively infected with, or recovered from COVID-19. The prospective study material was composed of cDNA or gDNA derived from T cells, B-cell-depleted T cells, or PBMCs. The paper's findings and limits, for the study overall: Clinical and demographic metadata were provided uncurated, with the amount varying by source and participant.

On this clone itself: Its antigen is unknown. No much larger clone is present one base from it, and per-base qualities are unavailable. Other DNA sequences from this sample encode an identical CDR3 as well.

In Seattle, one collaborating source enrolled patients while the infection was active and tracked those patients longitudinally over the course of disease. The collaborating institutions used their own protocols to collect whole blood in K2EDTA tubes. For TCRbeta analysis, collaborators shipped samples in one of three forms: frozen whole blood, isolated PBMCs, or DNA extracted from either of those sample types. TCRbeta CDR3 regions were amplified from genomic DNA by means of the immunoSEQ Assay, a bias-controlled multiplex PCR. Per the original workflow: Nucleated cell counts per sample were estimated from amplification of reference gene primers within the assay. To quantify the absolute abundance of each unique TCRbeta CDR3 rearrangement, sequence reads were collapsed and filtered. For each sample, productive Simpson clonality was calculated as the square root of Simpson's diversity index across productive rearrangements. This immuneACCESS table, as held by TCRdb, lists in-frame sequences with V and J called but not all clones. Of the missing ones, under half trace to an unresolved V gene in checked studies; the others have no known cause. V, J and clone size reflect that table, while D and trimming were determined from the DNA. This sample comprises over 150,000 clones, about 85% of them detected only once. The ten largest clones capture 6.5% to 7.5% of the sample.

The germline V and J ends show losses of 4 bases and 5 bases respectively, and no gene match explains 3 bases of the junction. The CDR3 measures 13 amino acids from cysteine to phenylalanine. Solely the CDR3 DNA is kept, with 39 bases framed from the first base. The germline V gene provides CDR1 SGHRS and CDR2 YFSETQ. Sequencing was performed on peripheral blood. The source of this sequence is a man older than 75 with COVID-19, enrolled during active disease. Here the chain combines TRBV5-1 and TRBJ1-2; 9 of the junction bases match TRBD1. The DNA reads TGCGCCAGCAGCCCAGGGACAGGGTATGGCTACACCTTC. Translated, it reads CASSPGTGYGYTF.